The 20 T cell receptor beta chains given below trace back to one sample, sequenced in a study of beta chain features in type 1 diabetes (dated by TCRdb to the late 2010s). The method behind the library was the immunoSEQ multiplex PCR assay. All of the isolated RNA was reverse transcribed with the High Capacity cDNA Reverse Transcription Kit, so expressed TCRB transcripts were sequenced. In TCRdb, the immuneACCESS table is reduced to in-frame sequences with V and J assigned. These tables do not hold every clone; where another copy was compared, an unresolved V gene accounts for under half, and the others remain unexplained. A total of 300,000 to 400,000 clones appear in this sample, approximately 12% of them only once. The ten top clones hold under 0.02% of the sample. The sequencing sample was made of naive CD4+ T cells from blood. What this sample's cell subset or site label stands for: true naive CD4+ T cells. The receptors were sampled from a man between 18 and 35 years old in good health.

The chain recombines TRBV25-1 with TRBJ2-1; 7 bases line up with TRBD1. CDR1 is MGHDK, CDR2 SYGVNS, per germline. The CDR3 has 15 residues. J lost 4 bases, V lost 4 bases, and 7 bases had no gene match. DNA for the CDR3: TGTGCCAGCAGTGGAGGGACAGCGAAATACAATGAGCAGTTCTTC. Translation: CASSGGTAKYNEQFF. Together with reference TRBV25-1 and TRBJ2-1, the CDR3 gives the full variable domain: EADIYQTPRYLVIGTGKKITLECSQTMGHDKMYWYQQDPGMELHLIHYSYGVNSTEKGDLSSESTVSRIRTEHFPLTLESARPSHTSQYLCASSGGTAKYNEQFFGPGTRLTVL.

The sample holds a few counts of this clone. CDR3 nucleotide sequence: TGTGCCAGCAGCGTAGGAGGAGAGGGTGAGCAGTTCTTC. It translates to CASSVGGEGEQFF. This rearrangement joins TRBV9 to TRBJ2-1; D might be TRBD2 (5 bases). Per the germline V gene, CDR1 is SGDLS and CDR2 is YYNGEE. The CDR3 has 13 residues. V gave up 0 bases and J gave up 9 bases, with 10 bases separating them.

This clone was seen only a few times. The genes are TRBV7-3 and TRBJ2-2, with D tentatively TRBD2 (6 bases). CDR3 length equals 15 residues. Trimming shortened V by 5 bases and J by 0 bases, and 10 bases separated the two germline ends. Germline CDR1 is SGHTA and CDR2 is FQGTGA. CDR3 coding DNA: TGTGCCAGCAGCACGGGACTGGCGAACACCGGGGAGCTGTTTTTT. Encoded protein: CASSTGLANTGELFF.

This clone was seen a handful of times. V gene TRBV5-6 combines with J gene TRBJ1-2; D not certain. Per germline, CDR1 SGHDT and CDR2 YYEEEE. Trimming removed 2 bases at V and 6 bases at J, with 17 bases between. The CDR3 consists of 15 residues. The CDR3: CASSFLRRFIDGYTF. The CDR3 coding sequence is TGTGCCAGCAGCTTTTTGCGGCGGTTTATCGATGGCTACACCTTC.

The rearrangement uses TRBV19 and TRBJ1-1, with no clear D. Trimming shortened V by 4 bases and J by 2 bases, and 14 bases separated the two germline ends. Germline values: CDR1 LNHDA, CDR2 SQIVND (reference sequence). The CDR3 loop spans 15 amino acids. The CDR3 region is CASSTTTADNTEAFF. CDR3 sequence (DNA): TGTGCCAGTAGTACCACTACGGCAGATAACACTGAAGCTTTCTTT.

The rearrangement links TRBV5-1 to TRBJ2-7; TRBD2 matches at 11 bases. V was clipped by 4 bases and J by 7 bases; unmatched bases: 10. Germline values: CDR1 SGHRS, CDR2 YFSETQ. The CDR3 loop spans 15 amino acids. The chain's CDR3 is CASSRTGTSGFEQYF. The CDR3 DNA is TGCGCCAGCAGCAGGACTGGGACTAGCGGTTTTGAGCAGTACTTC.

The J gene is TRBJ2-1, the V gene TRBV28, with 9 bases matching TRBD2. Germline V CDR1 and CDR2: MDHEN, SYDVKM. This CDR3 has 15 amino acids. Trimming removed 5 bases from V and 6 bases from J; junction bases left unmatched: 8. CDR3 bases: TGTGCCAGCAGTACAGCTAGCGGGATATCCAATGAGCAGTTCTTC. Residues: CASSTASGISNEQFF.

This clone was recorded a few times. The V gene is TRBV7-2, the J gene TRBJ2-1; D gene uncertain. Germline CDR1 reads SGHTA; CDR2 reads FQGNSA. V lost 1 base and J lost 13, with 17 bases in between. This CDR3 has 14 residues. The CDR3 sequence is CASSLVPSKEAQFF. In DNA form, the CDR3 reads TGTGCCAGCAGCTTAGTTCCCTCTAAAGAAGCTCAGTTCTTC. The full variable domain, its missing parts supplied by reference TRBV7-2 and TRBJ2-1, is GAGVSQSPSNKVTEKGKDVELRCDPISGHTALYWYRQSLGQGLEFLIYFQGNSAPDKSGLPSDRFSAERTGGSVSTLTIQRTQQEDSAVYLCASSLVPSKEAQFFGPGTRLTVL.

The chain links TRBV12-2 to TRBJ1-2; TRBD1, the table's D call, was not compared with the DNA. TRBV12-2 is classified as a pseudogene. This CDR3 contains 15 residues. This CDR3 reads CASRLVGQGRYGYTF. In DNA form, the CDR3 reads TGTGCAAGTCGCTTAGTTGGACAGGGAAGGTATGGCTACACCTTC.

The chain carries TRBV19 and TRBJ1-2, with a possible D match to TRBD1 (6 bases). The CDR3 is 14 amino acids. V was pared by 7 bases and J by 2 bases, with 14 bases between. From germline, CDR1 is LNHDA and CDR2 SQIVND (reference sequence). The CDR3: CASTPYDRNYGYTF. CDR3 nucleotides: TGTGCCAGTACCCCGTACGACAGGAACTATGGCTACACCTTC.

In this sample, this clone turned up a few times. The V gene is TRBV28, the J gene TRBJ2-7; no reliable D call. Trimming took 6 bases from V and 7 from J, leaving 16 bases between them. CDR3 length: 13 residues. Per germline, CDR1 MDHEN and CDR2 SYDVKM. The CDR3 DNA sequence: TGTGCCAGCAGCACCGCGTCCACGTGGGAGCAGTACTTC. It specifies CASSTASTWEQYF.

This clone was seen a handful of times. The CDR3 sequence is CASSMALAGAHWDEQFF. The CDR3, as DNA: TGTGCCAGTAGTATGGCTCTAGCGGGGGCCCACTGGGATGAGCAGTTCTTC. The rearrangement uses TRBV19 and TRBJ2-1; 10 bases map to TRBD2. CDR3 length equals 17 residues. Germline V lookup: CDR1 LNHDA, CDR2 SQIVND (reference sequence). The ends lost 3 bases at V and 8 bases at J; junction bases unmatched: 13. Combining the CDR3 with reference TRBV19 and TRBJ2-1 gives the whole variable domain DGGITQSPKYLFRKEGQNVTLSCEQNLNHDAMYWYRQDPGQGLRLIYYSQIVNDFQKGDIAEGYSVSREKKESFPLTVTSAQKNPTAFYLCASSMALAGAHWDEQFFGPGTRLTVL.

This clone was found a few times. This rearrangement joins TRBV5-1 to TRBJ2-2; possible D gene TRBD1, 6 bases. Trimming stripped 4 bases from V and 1 base from J, with 14 bases between. Germline-derived CDR1 and CDR2 are SGHRS and YFSETQ. The CDR3 is made up of 16 amino acids. CDR3 nucleotide sequence: TGCGCCAGCAGCGTAACGACAGGAATGAACACCGGGGAGCTGTTTTTT. The encoded protein is CASSVTTGMNTGELFF. Full variable domain (rest looked up from reference TRBV5-1 and TRBJ2-2): KAGVTQTPRYLIKTRGQQVTLSCSPISGHRSVSWYQQTPGQGLQFLFEYFSETQRNKGNFPGRFSGRQFSNSRSEMNVSTLELGDSALYLCASSVTTGMNTGELFFGEGSRLTVL.

This clone was found many times. V is TRBV30 and J is TRBJ2-1, with D perhaps matching TRBD1 (6 bases). Trimming removed 1 base from V and 7 bases from J, with 11 bases in between. Germline assignment: CDR1 GTSNPN and CDR2 SVGIG (reference sequence). The CDR3 length is 13 residues. Written as DNA, the CDR3 is TGTGCCTGGAGTGCAGGGGTGGGGAATGAGCAGTTCTTC. It codes for CAWSAGVGNEQFF.

This clone has only a few counts. The CDR3 bases are TGTGCCAGCAGCTTAACCAGGGTGCCCTATGGCTACACCTTC. It codes for CASSLTRVPYGYTF. The chain is built from TRBV7-2 and TRBJ1-2; D may be TRBD1 (5 bases). There are 14 residues in the CDR3. The ends were cut back, 2 bases at V and 4 bases at J, with 11 bases in the middle. Germline assignment: CDR1 SGHTA and CDR2 FQGNSA.

The CDR3: CARRTSGSTDTQYF. CDR3 coding DNA: TGTGCCAGGCGGACTAGCGGGAGCACAGATACGCAGTATTTT. This chain joins TRBV2 and TRBJ2-3; 11 bases align to TRBD2. V dropped 9 bases and J dropped 0; count of bases not matched to a gene: 2. The CDR3 runs 14 residues. The V gene's germline CDR1 is SNHLY and CDR2 FYNNEI.

This sequence joins TRBV4-3 and TRBJ2-2; 9 nucleotides match TRBD2. The CDR3 has 16 amino acids. Per germline, CDR1 LGHNA and CDR2 YSLEER. J was trimmed by 5 bases and V by 1 base; bases with no gene match: 5. CDR3 amino acids: CASSQGLAGFTGELFF. The CDR3 nucleotides read TGCGCCAGCAGCCAAGGGCTAGCGGGGTTTACCGGGGAGCTGTTTTTT.

The rearrangement links TRBV27 to TRBJ2-7, with 11 bases fitting TRBD2. The CDR3 length is 14 residues. The germline CDR1 and CDR2 sequences are MNHEY and SMNVEV (reference sequence). With V trimmed by 7 bases and J by 5 bases, 7 bases remained unmatched. The chain's CDR3 is CASKPLAGVHEQYF. As DNA, the CDR3 is TGTGCCAGCAAGCCACTAGCGGGAGTACACGAGCAGTACTTC.

This clone showed up just a few times. The V gene is TRBV5-1, the J gene TRBJ2-2, with D tentatively TRBD1 (7 bases). CDR1 and CDR2 (germline): SGHRS, YFSETQ. CDR3 length: 16 residues. Trimming took 3 bases from V and 0 from J, leaving 12 bases between them. The DNA of the CDR3 is TGCGCCAGCAGCTCGCAGGGGGGAGCGAACACCGGGGAGCTGTTTTTT. Translation: CASSSQGGANTGELFF.

The rearrangement joins TRBV6-5 to TRBJ2-1; TRBD2 is a possible D gene (5 bases). The CDR3 sequence is 12 residues long. The ends were cut back, 8 bases at V and 8 bases at J, with 13 bases in the middle. The germline CDR1 and CDR2 sequences are MNHEY and SVGAGI. The CDR3 DNA follows: TGTGCCAGCGGGAGAGGGTTCGATGAGCAGTTCTTC. It yields the protein CASGRGFDEQFF.